Presented here are 15 T cell receptor beta chains from one specimen sequenced in a study of blood T cell repertoires in COVID-19 (dated by TCRdb to about 2020). Libraries were constructed by the immunoSEQ multiplex PCR assay. Not all clones reach the TCRdb copy of this immuneACCESS table, which keeps in-frame sequences only. Checked studies attribute under half of the gap to unresolved V genes and leave the rest unexplained. For this sample there are 350,000 to 450,000 clones; approximately 91% appear just once. The leading ten clones occupy 0.8% to 0.9% of the sample. The sequenced sample was PBMCs or T cells enriched from blood (not recorded which). The source is a middle-aged woman who had been exposed to COVID-19.

The V and J genes are TRBV30 and TRBJ2-3, with 8 bases identical to TRBD2. Germline CDR1 is GTSNPN and CDR2 is SVGIG (reference sequence). V lost 0 bases, J lost 4 bases, and 6 bases stayed unmatched. The CDR3 runs to 15 residues. The CDR3 here is CAWSVSLAGPDTQYF. The CDR3 DNA follows: TGTGCCTGGAGTGTATCCCTAGCGGGTCCAGATACGCAGTATTTT.

The chain couples TRBV5-1 to TRBJ2-1; D unclear. Trimming stripped 2 bases from V and 0 bases from J, with 12 bases between. The length of the CDR3 is 16 residues. Germline V gene data show CDR1 as SGHRS and CDR2 as YFSETQ. The CDR3 here is CASSFTGPGSYNEQFF. The DNA of the CDR3 is TGCGCCAGCAGCTTTACGGGTCCGGGCTCCTACAATGAGCAGTTCTTC.

This clone turned up a few times. V gene TRBV27 combines with J gene TRBJ2-1; 13 bases line up with TRBD2. Germline CDR1 and CDR2: MNHEY and SMNVEV (reference sequence). CDR3 size: 16 residues. V lost 6 bases, J lost 7 bases, and 9 bases stayed unmatched. Written as DNA, the CDR3 is TGTGCCAGCAGACAATGGACTAGCGGGAGTCAAAATGAGCAGTTCTTC. Translating gives CASRQWTSGSQNEQFF.

The gene calls are TRBV5-1 and TRBJ2-1; tentatively, D is TRBD1 (5 bases). This CDR3 comprises 15 residues. Germline loops: CDR1 SGHRS, CDR2 YFSETQ. The V gene lost 2 bases and the J gene lost 7 bases, with 16 bases spanning the gap. The CDR3 bases are TGCGCCAGCAGCTTAGGGGTCCGCCCCGAAAATGAGCAGTTCTTC. As protein: CASSLGVRPENEQFF.

DNA for the CDR3: TGTGCCAGCAGCTTAGACGGGAACTTCTACGAGCAGTACTTC. Amino acid sequence: CASSLDGNFYEQYF. The chain recombines TRBV7-3 with TRBJ2-7; D may be TRBD2 (5 bases). The CDR3 is made up of 14 amino acids. Germline V lookup: CDR1 SGHTA, CDR2 FQGTGA. V was shortened by 2 bases and J by 3 bases, with 11 bases between the two germline ends.

The chain employs TRBV7-2 and TRBJ2-7; tentative D call: TRBD1 (7 bases). Germline V gene lookup returns CDR1 SGHTA and CDR2 FQGNSA. V dropped 5 bases and J dropped 3 bases, with 11 bases sitting between them. The CDR3 is made up of 13 amino acids. CDR3 coding DNA: TGTGCCAGCAGCGGCGGGACAGTCTACGAGCAGTACTTC. Translation gives CASSGGTVYEQYF.

This chain links TRBV7-3 with TRBJ2-1; 11 nucleotides match TRBD1. CDR3 length: 15 residues. With 1 base clipped from V and 8 bases from J, the junction kept 4 bases outside the gene matches. Germline V gene data show CDR1 as SGHTA and CDR2 as FQGTGA. Here the CDR3 DNA reads TGTGCCAGCAGCTTAAGGACAGGGGGCGTGGATGAGCAGTTCTTC. This encodes CASSLRTGGVDEQFF.

In nucleotides, the CDR3 is TGTGCCAGCAGCGTAGGACAGGGGGCCAGGGAAGCTTTCTTT. It codes for CASSVGQGAREAFF. V gene TRBV9 combines with J gene TRBJ1-1; 10 nucleotides agree with TRBD1. Germline V gene sequence: CDR1 SGDLS, CDR2 YYNGEE. The trim removed 0 bases at V and 8 bases at J, leaving 4 bases unmatched. This CDR3 comprises 14 residues.

This chain uses TRBV19 with TRBJ1-3; the D is unclear. CDR3 size: 15 residues. V shed 1 base and J shed 0 bases, with 7 bases lying between them. Germline assignment: CDR1 LNHDA and CDR2 SQIVND (reference sequence). The DNA of the CDR3 is TGTGCCAGTAGTATAGTGTCCCTCTCTGGAAACACCATATATTTT. It translates to CASSIVSLSGNTIYF.

The V gene is TRBV25-1, the J gene TRBJ1-2; no clear D. Germline assignment: CDR1 MGHDK and CDR2 SYGVNS. The V end was cut by 0 bases, the J end by 2 bases, with 10 bases between. This CDR3 has 15 residues. In DNA form, the CDR3 reads TGTGCCAGCAGTGAATATAGCACGGGGAACTATGGCTACACCTTC. Protein: CASSEYSTGNYGYTF.

The chain links TRBV30 to TRBJ1-4, with D perhaps TRBD1 (5 bases). CDR3 length: 14 amino acids. The V end was cut by 3 bases, the J end by 0 bases, with 8 bases between. Germline assignment: CDR1 GTSNPN and CDR2 SVGIG (reference sequence). The CDR3 sequence is CAWSGQATNEKLFF. The CDR3 DNA reads as TGTGCCTGGAGCGGACAAGCAACTAATGAAAAACTGTTTTTT.

V is TRBV2 and J is TRBJ1-5, with TRBD1 as a possible D gene (6 bases). CDR3 size: 14 residues. CDR1 is SNHLY and CDR2 is FYNNEI in the germline V gene. V lost 9 bases and J 3 bases, leaving 15 bases between the germline ends. CDR3 DNA: TGTGCCAGTCGTCGGACAGTAAACAATCAGCCCCAGCATTTT. This translates into CASRRTVNNQPQHF.

This chain links TRBV6-5 with TRBJ1-5; 7 nucleotides agree with TRBD1. V shed 4 bases, J shed 7 bases, and the junction held 4 bases outside the gene matches. CDR1 is MNHEY and CDR2 is SVGAGI in the germline V gene. This CDR3 comprises 13 residues. The CDR3 reads CASSLGGSQPQHF. The CDR3, as DNA: TGTGCCAGCAGTTTAGGGGGCAGCCAGCCCCAGCATTTT.

This clone occurred once. The chain recombines TRBV19 with TRBJ1-2, with D perhaps matching TRBD1 (6 bases). The V end lost 1 base, the J end lost 6 bases, and 24 bases lay between the germline ends. CDR3 length: 18 amino acids. Germline V CDR1 and CDR2: LNHDA, SQIVND (reference sequence). CDR3 sequence (DNA): TGTGCCAGTAGTATAGGCGCCTCGGGAAGCCTCAGGGGCCATGGCTACACCTTC. Translation: CASSIGASGSLRGHGYTF.

This chain's CDR3 is CAWSETRSTDTQYF. The DNA of the CDR3 is TGTGCCTGGAGTGAGACAAGAAGCACAGATACGCAGTATTTT. This chain uses TRBV30 with TRBJ2-3; D gene unclear. The CDR3 contains 14 residues. CDR1 and CDR2 (germline): GTSNPN, SVGIG (reference sequence). The V end lost 1 base, the J end lost 0 bases, and 8 bases lay between the germline ends.